The rows below give T cell receptor beta chains drawn from one sample of a study of technical replicates of blood from a few donors. Repertoires were generated with immunoSEQ multiplex PCR, while TCRdb's copy carries only in-frame clones and drops some. The sample includes about 80,000 clones, 95% to 97% seen only once; the top ten take about 0.3%. Sequenced sample: T cells isolated from PBMCs. These receptors all come from a human donor in good health. Each CDR3 is given with its conserved first and last residue. D genes are given only for firm matches. For some rows the clone size is stated as once, few or many, or as a class when expanded; others skip it.

CDR3 protein | CDR3 DNA | clone size | D gene | J gene | V gene
CASGFRIFGQGAVYTGELFF | TGTGCTAGTGGTTTTCGGATTTTCGGACAGGGGGCCGTATACACCGGGGAGCTGTTTTTT | . | TRBD1 | TRBJ2-2 | TRBV12-5
CTSSQEVGGSGYNEQFF | TGCACCAGCAGCCAAGAAGTCGGAGGGAGCGGTTACAATGAGCAGTTCTTC | . | . | TRBJ2-1 | TRBV1
CAWAGGPYEQYF | TGTGCCTGGGCGGGAGGCCCCTACGAGCAGTACTTC | . | TRBD2 | TRBJ2-7 | TRBV30
CASLGQVSYEQYF | TGTGCCAGTCTAGGACAGGTCTCCTACGAGCAGTACTTC | once | TRBD1 | TRBJ2-7 | TRBV10-3
CASSLTYSGVETQYF | TGTGCCAGCAGCTTAACCTACTCGGGGGTCGAGACCCAGTACTTC | . | . | TRBJ2-5 | TRBV11-2
CASSSPQRGSTDTQYF | TGTGCCAGCAGTTCCCCCCAAAGGGGGAGCACAGATACGCAGTATTTT | . | . | TRBJ2-3 | TRBV6-5
CASSRWNRGAYEQYF | TGTGCCAGTAGTAGATGGAACAGGGGAGCCTACGAGCAGTACTTC | . | TRBD1 | TRBJ2-7 | TRBV19
CASSYFWDGRDETQYF | TGTGCCAGCAGTTACTTCTGGGACGGGAGGGACGAGACCCAGTACTTC | . | TRBD2 | TRBJ2-5 | TRBV6-5
CAWSRENYGYTF | TGTGCCTGGAGTAGAGAGAACTATGGCTACACCTTC | . | . | TRBJ1-2 | TRBV30
CASSFYRSPPGELFF | TGTGCCAGCAGCTTCTACAGGTCCCCACCGGGGGAACTGTTTTTT | . | . | TRBJ1-4 | TRBV7-3